A single sample gave rise to the 14 T cell receptor beta chains below, sequenced in a study of CD8 T cells in Susac syndrome. An input of roughly 0.5 to 1 ug of RNA was subjected to reverse transcription using random hexamers. TCRdb re-analysed the immunoSEQ multiplex PCR reads in MiXCR, keeping a single row per CDR3 protein. The table records 250,000 to 300,000 distinct CDR3 sequences, over 75% of them present only once. Source material: CD8+ T cells from PBMCs. The receptors stem from a human donor with multiple sclerosis.

The sample holds a few counts of this clonotype. V gene TRBV28 combines with J gene TRBJ2-7; no clear D gene. The length of the CDR3 is 13 residues. Germline V CDR1 and CDR2: MDHEN, SYDVKM. V lost 3 bases and J 1 base, leaving 7 bases between the germline ends. The chain's CDR3 is CASSFGISYEQYF. The CDR3 DNA is TGTGCCAGCAGTTTTGGCATATCCTACGAGCAGTACTTC.

The chain combines TRBV19 with TRBJ1-1; 7 bases match TRBD1. CDR3 length: 14 amino acids. Germline trimming cut 3 bases from V and 1 base from J; bases unmatched to any gene: 2. The germline V gene has CDR1 LNHDA and CDR2 SQIVND (reference sequence). CDR3 sequence (DNA): TGTGCCAGTAGTATTGACAGGGAGAACACTGAAGCTTTCTTT. This sequence encodes CASSIDRENTEAFF.

This clonotype is a singleton in its sample. V gene TRBV9 combines with J gene TRBJ2-7; weak D call: TRBD1 (6 bases). The V gene's germline CDR1 is SGDLS and CDR2 YYNGEE. This CDR3 region has 15 residues. The germline V and J ends were trimmed by 0 bases and 1 base, with 11 bases remaining between them. This CDR3 is CASSVDQGLSYEQYF. CDR3 nucleotides: TGTGCCAGCAGCGTAGATCAGGGGCTTTCCTACGAGCAGTACTTC.

J is TRBJ2-7 and V is TRBV9; tentative D call: TRBD2 (6 bases). CDR1 is SGDLS, CDR2 YYNGEE, per germline. Trimming took 0 bases from V and 2 from J, leaving 12 bases between them. The CDR3 consists of 15 residues. Here the CDR3 reads CASSVGAGPAYEQYF. The CDR3 coding sequence is TGTGCCAGCAGCGTAGGGGCGGGGCCGGCCTACGAGCAGTACTTC.

The chain uses TRBV7-9 and TRBJ1-1, with unresolved D. V was shortened by 1 base and J by 0 bases, with 6 bases between the two germline ends. The CDR3 runs 14 residues. Germline assignment: CDR1 SEHNR and CDR2 FQNEAQ (reference sequence). Here the CDR3 DNA reads TGTGCCAGCAGCTTAGTGCAGGTGAACACTGAAGCTTTCTTT. Translated: CASSLVQVNTEAFF. The variable domain in full, with the rest retrieved from reference TRBV7-9 and TRBJ1-1, is DTGVSQNPRHKITKRGQNVTFRCDPISEHNRLYWYRQTLGQGPEFLTYFQNEAQLEKSRLLSDRFSAERPKGSFSTLEIQRTEQGDSAMYLCASSLVQVNTEAFFGQGTRLTVV.

The chain has TRBV9 and TRBJ1-4, with 10 bases matching TRBD1. CDR1 is SGDLS and CDR2 is YYNGEE in the germline V gene. J was trimmed by 8 bases and V by 2 bases; bases with no gene match: 9. The CDR3 runs 16 residues. The DNA of the CDR3 is TGTGCCAGCAGCGTGTTCTCGGGACAGGGGAGCGAAAAACTGTTTTTT. Translating it yields CASSVFSGQGSEKLFF.

This chain uses TRBV29-1 with TRBJ2-1, with D unresolved. This CDR3 comprises 13 residues. Germline CDR1 reads SQVTM; CDR2 reads ANQGSEA. The V gene lost 7 bases and the J gene lost 2 bases, with 12 bases spanning the gap. The CDR3 here is CSAAFGPYNEQFF. The CDR3 coding sequence is TGCAGCGCCGCGTTCGGGCCCTACAATGAGCAGTTCTTC.

This chain links TRBV12-3 or TRBV12-4 with TRBJ2-1, with 8 bases aligning to TRBD2. This CDR3 is 15 amino acids long. Unmatched junction bases numbered 8, after V lost 1 base and J lost 9 bases. The CDR3 protein is CASSLGQRENSEQFF. CDR3 coding DNA: TGTGCCAGCAGTTTAGGCCAGCGGGAGAACTCTGAGCAGTTCTTC.

V gene TRBV14 combines with J gene TRBJ2-2; TRBD2 is a possible D gene (5 bases). V was shortened by 3 bases and J by 7 bases, with 12 bases between the two germline ends. The CDR3 is 14 amino acids. Germline loops: CDR1 SGHDN, CDR2 FVKESK. The CDR3 sequence is CASSHPLGVGELFF. CDR3 bases: TGTGCCAGCAGCCACCCCCTGGGAGTCGGGGAGCTGTTTTTT.

This clonotype was counted once. The chain is built from TRBV9 and TRBJ2-2; D is unclear. The CDR3 is 13 amino acids. Germline V gene sequence: CDR1 SGDLS, CDR2 YYNGEE. The V and J ends lost 0 bases and 3 bases respectively, with 3 bases between them. In DNA, the CDR3 is TGTGCCAGCAGCGTAGAATACACCGGGGAGCTGTTTTTT. This gives the protein CASSVEYTGELFF. Filled out from reference TRBV9 and TRBJ2-2, the complete variable domain reads DSGVTQTPKHLITATGQRVTLRCSPRSGDLSVYWYQQSLDQGLQFLIQYYNGEERAKGNILERFSAQQFPDLHSELNLSSLELGDSALYFCASSVEYTGELFFGEGSRLTVL.

In its sample, this clonotype was seen once. V usage is TRBV7-9 and J usage is TRBJ2-1, with TRBD2 matching over 7 bases. The junction had 6 bases not matched to a gene; V was cut back by 1 base and J by 12 bases. Per the germline V gene, CDR1 is SEHNR and CDR2 is FQNEAQ (reference sequence). This CDR3 is built from 13 residues. The CDR3 DNA reads TGTGCCAGCAGCTTAGGAGATTCTAGCGGGCAGTTCTTC. Its translation is CASSLGDSSGQFF.

The chain has TRBV4-3 and TRBJ2-7; maybe TRBD2 (7 bases). V lost 0 bases to trimming and J lost 3 bases, with 18 bases between them. From germline, CDR1 is LGHNA and CDR2 YSLEER. The CDR3 contains 17 residues. The CDR3 sequence: CASSQDPPGAGVYEQYF. The CDR3 DNA sequence: TGCGCCAGCAGCCAAGATCCCCCGGGGGCGGGAGTCTACGAGCAGTACTTC.

The rearrangement links TRBV20-1 to TRBJ2-1; 12 nucleotides match TRBD2. The CDR3 runs 16 residues. After removal of 6 bases from V and 1 base from J, the junction contained 7 bases not matched to a gene. The V gene's germline CDR1 is DFQATT and CDR2 SNEGSKA (reference sequence). This CDR3 is CSATTSGRGSYNEQFF. For the CDR3, the DNA is TGCAGTGCAACGACTAGCGGGAGAGGATCCTACAATGAGCAGTTCTTC.

The rearrangement uses TRBV5-1 and TRBJ2-7; tentative D call: TRBD1 (6 bases). Germline CDR1 SGHRS, CDR2 YFSETQ. V lost 4 bases and J lost 4, with 12 bases in between. This CDR3 comprises 13 residues. The CDR3: CASSPHDRYEQYF. Here the CDR3 DNA reads TGCGCCAGCAGCCCACATGACAGGTACGAGCAGTACTTC.